The present entry profiles one T cell receptor beta chain with its context. V gave up 0 bases and J gave up 1 base, with 7 bases separating them. The length of the CDR3 is 15 residues. CDR1 GTSNPN and CDR2 SVGIG come from the germline V gene (reference sequence). This sample is part of a study of blood T cell repertoires in COVID-19. About the study: Some COVID-19 samples were acute and others convalescent; all came from the United States, Italy and Spain.

As originally analysed: Amplification with reference gene primers provided the estimates of nucleated cell counts. TCRdb's copy holds only in-frame clones and misses some; the assay was immunoSEQ multiplex PCR. Clonal size and the V and J genes are those of that table, whereas D and trimming came from the DNA. Here the sample spans over 150,000 clones, approximately 90% being singletons. Material for sequencing was peripheral blood. The chain joins TRBV30 to TRBJ2-6; weak D call: TRBD1 (5 bases). The source of this sequence is a man between 25 and 39 years old with acute or convalescent COVID-19. CDR3: CAWSVGVSGANVLTF. CDR3 DNA: TGTGCCTGGAGTGTAGGGGTTTCTGGGGCCAACGTCCTGACTTTC.